Following are 21 T cell receptor beta chains from one sample sequenced in a study of cytomegalovirus exposure and HLA in healthy donors. Use of 60 Vbeta and 13 Jbeta primers characterized the PCR. Profiling relied on immunoSEQ multiplex PCR, and the TCRdb table lists in-frame clones only, not all of them. The data contain tens of thousands of clones, approximately 84% of them seen just once; the ten biggest clones take up about 1.2%. The sequenced material came from PBMCs. Receptor source: a girl aged 2-10 years in good health and CMV-seropositive.

This clone has just one count. The chain links TRBV28 to TRBJ2-7, with D hard to call. Between the trimmed V and J ends, which lost 6 bases and 0 bases, there was a span of 3 bases. The CDR3 consists of 11 residues. Germline V gene lookup returns CDR1 MDHEN and CDR2 SYDVKM. The chain's CDR3 is CASSRSYEQYF. In DNA, the CDR3 is TGTGCCAGCAGCCGCTCCTACGAGCAGTACTTC.

This chain connects TRBV5-6 to TRBJ2-1; 15 bases line up with TRBD2. CDR1 SGHDT and CDR2 YYEEEE come from the germline V gene. CDR3 length: 15 amino acids. With V trimmed by 3 bases and J by 6 bases, 1 base remained unmatched. CDR3 amino acids: CASSWGLAGGNEQFF. The CDR3 DNA reads TGTGCCAGCAGCTGGGGACTAGCGGGAGGCAATGAGCAGTTCTTC.

This clone was recorded once. The CDR3 region is CASSLGLAGVFNGELFF. For the CDR3, the DNA is TGTGCCAGCAGCCTCGGACTAGCGGGAGTTTTCAACGGGGAGCTGTTTTTT. The chain is built from TRBV5-4 and TRBJ2-2; TRBD2 matches 13 bases. CDR3 size: 17 residues. Looked up from germline, CDR1 is SGHNT and CDR2 is YYREEE (reference sequence). With V trimmed by 4 bases and J by 7 bases, 10 bases remained unmatched. Full variable domain (outside the CDR3, taken from reference TRBV5-4 and TRBJ2-2): ETGVTQSPTHLIKTRGQQVTLRCSSQSGHNTVSWYQQALGQGPQFIFQYYREEENGRGNFPPRFSGLQFPNYSSELNVNALELDDSALYLCASSLGLAGVFNGELFFGEGSRLTVL.

This chain uses TRBV29-1 with TRBJ2-1; 8 nucleotides match TRBD2. Germline CDR1 SQVTM, CDR2 ANQGSEA. The CDR3 consists of 12 residues. V lost 7 bases to trimming and J lost 9 bases; unmatched junction nucleotides: 8. The CDR3 sequence is CSAPGGQFEQFF. In DNA form, the CDR3 reads TGCAGCGCCCCGGGGGGGCAGTTTGAGCAGTTCTTC.

This clone occurred once. The gene calls are TRBV28 and TRBJ2-1; D is possibly TRBD2 (7 bases). Trimming removed 11 bases at V and 4 bases at J, with 18 bases between. Looked up from germline, CDR1 is MDHEN and CDR2 is SYDVKM. The CDR3 covers 14 residues. As DNA, the CDR3 is TGTGCCGCGGGGGCGGGCCGCAAATACAATGAGCAGTTCTTC. This translates into CAAGAGRKYNEQFF.

The rearrangement links TRBV10-2 to TRBJ1-2, with D possibly matching TRBD1 (5 bases). This CDR3 spans 12 amino acids. Per the germline V gene, CDR1 is WSHSY and CDR2 is SAAADI. V was shortened by 8 bases and J by 4 bases, with 11 bases between the two germline ends. The CDR3 loop is CASGSTGYGYTF. Here the CDR3 DNA reads TGCGCCAGCGGTTCCACAGGCTATGGCTACACCTTC.

This chain uses TRBV6-4 with TRBJ1-1, with D perhaps TRBD1 (5 bases). This CDR3 is 16 amino acids long. Germline V lookup: CDR1 MRHNA, CDR2 SNTAGT. V shed 3 bases and J shed 0 bases, with 14 bases lying between them. CDR3 residues: CASSEGAGSVNTEAFF. CDR3 bases: TGTGCCAGCAGTGAAGGGGCAGGGTCGGTGAACACTGAAGCTTTCTTT.

This clone appeared once. The chain recombines TRBV7-9 with TRBJ1-4, with TRBD1 matching over 8 bases. V lost 4 bases, J lost 7 bases, and 5 bases stayed unmatched. This CDR3 region has 14 residues. The germline V gene has CDR1 SEHNR and CDR2 FQNEAQ (reference sequence). The CDR3 coding sequence is TGTGCCAGCAGCTCCCGGGACAGGCTTGAAAAACTGTTTTTT. Translating it yields CASSSRDRLEKLFF. Filled out from reference TRBV7-9 and TRBJ1-4, the complete variable domain reads DTGVSQNPRHKITKRGQNVTFRCDPISEHNRLYWYRQTLGQGPEFLTYFQNEAQLEKSRLLSDRFSAERPKGSFSTLEIQRTEQGDSAMYLCASSSRDRLEKLFFGSGTQLSVL.

This chain connects TRBV10-2 to TRBJ1-3; weak D call: TRBD1 (5 bases). This CDR3 contains 16 residues. Germline values: CDR1 WSHSY, CDR2 SAAADI. V was trimmed by 6 bases and J by 4 bases, leaving 19 bases between them. CDR3 residues: CASRTSKRDLGNTIYF. Here the CDR3 DNA reads TGCGCCAGCAGGACCAGCAAGAGGGACTTAGGAAACACCATATATTTT.

The CDR3 spells CASSERDTSNYGYTF. For the CDR3, the DNA is TGTGCCAGTAGTGAGAGGGACACCTCTAACTATGGCTACACCTTC. The chain joins TRBV19 to TRBJ1-2; tentative D call: TRBD1 (6 bases). This CDR3 contains 15 residues. The germline V and J ends were trimmed by 5 bases and 0 bases, with 13 bases remaining between them. Germline V CDR1 and CDR2: LNHDA, SQIVND (reference sequence).

The CDR3, as DNA: TGTGCCAGCAAGTACGGTTACTATCAGCCCCAGCATTTT. Its protein is CASKYGYYQPQHF. The gene calls are TRBV28 and TRBJ1-5; D not resolved. The CDR3 is made up of 13 amino acids. Germline V gene sequence: CDR1 MDHEN, CDR2 SYDVKM. Trimming stripped 7 bases from V and 5 bases from J, with 12 bases between.

CDR3 sequence (DNA): TGTGCCAGTAGTATAGATACCTCCGCAGCGGGAGTTAAGCCGTTCTTC. It yields the protein CASSIDTSAAGVKPFF. The J gene is TRBJ2-1, the V gene TRBV19; TRBD2 aligns across 8 bases. The trim removed 0 bases at V and 15 bases at J, leaving 16 bases unmatched. This CDR3 spans 16 amino acids. Germline CDR1 reads LNHDA; CDR2 reads SQIVND (reference sequence).

The J gene is TRBJ2-7, the V gene TRBV18, with TRBD1 matching 9 bases. This CDR3 is built from 14 residues. V lost 2 bases to trimming and J lost 4 bases; unmatched junction nucleotides: 3. The germline V gene has CDR1 KGHSH and CDR2 LQKENI. The CDR3 DNA reads as TGTGCCAGCTCACCAGGGACAGGGCCGTACGAGCAGTACTTC. It yields the protein CASSPGTGPYEQYF.

With respect to this clone: The same CDR3 also results from other DNA sequences found in this sample. The chain joins TRBV29-1 to TRBJ2-5; 7 positions agree with TRBD1. V lost 4 bases, J lost 3 bases, and 2 bases stayed unmatched. CDR1 and CDR2 (germline): SQVTM, ANQGSEA. CDR3 length: 12 residues. The CDR3 coding sequence is TGCAGCGTTGTGGGGACAGAAGAGACCCAGTACTTC. Protein sequence: CSVVGTEETQYF.

The V gene is TRBV28, the J gene TRBJ1-5; TRBD1 is a possible D gene (6 bases). Trimming left V 8 bases short and J 4 bases short, with 21 bases between. The CDR3 is made up of 16 amino acids. Germline CDR1 MDHEN, CDR2 SYDVKM. CDR3 loop: CASSEGWTASNQPQHF. The CDR3 bases are TGTGCCAGCTCCGAGGGATGGACAGCTTCTAATCAGCCCCAGCATTTT. Full variable domain (outside the CDR3, taken from reference TRBV28 and TRBJ1-5): DVKVTQSSRYLVKRTGEKVFLECVQDMDHENMFWYRQDPGLGLRLIYFSYDVKMKEKGDIPEGYSVSREKKERFSLILESASTNQTSMYLCASSEGWTASNQPQHFGDGTRLSIL.

The gene calls are TRBV5-4 and TRBJ2-2; D remains unclear. Trimming removed 0 bases at V and 2 bases at J, with 11 bases between. Germline lookup yields CDR1 SGHNT and CDR2 YYREEE (reference sequence). This CDR3 comprises 16 residues. CDR3 region: CASSLAFGYNTGELFF. In nucleotides, the CDR3 is TGTGCCAGCAGCTTGGCGTTCGGGTATAACACCGGGGAGCTGTTTTTT.

This clone showed up just a few times. The chain is built from TRBV6-5 and TRBJ2-7, with 8 bases identical to TRBD1. The CDR3 covers 13 residues. The V segment lost 7 bases and the J segment 7 bases; nucleotides outside the gene matches: 9. Germline V CDR1 and CDR2: MNHEY, SVGAGI. Here the CDR3 DNA reads TGTGCCAGCACTGCCAGGGGGCCGGGGGAGCAGTACTTC. This codes for CASTARGPGEQYF.

This clone was seen just once. The CDR3 coding sequence is TGTGCCAGTAGTACCAGACACGGGGAGACTGAAGCTTTCTTT. Its translation: CASSTRHGETEAFF. This rearrangement joins TRBV19 to TRBJ1-1; D not resolved. There are 14 residues in the CDR3. The germline V gene has CDR1 LNHDA and CDR2 SQIVND (reference sequence). Trimming shortened V by 4 bases and J by 5 bases, and 14 bases separated the two germline ends.

The chain is built from TRBV7-9 and TRBJ2-7; 11 positions match TRBD2. The V gene's germline CDR1 is SEHNR and CDR2 FQNEAQ (reference sequence). The CDR3 length is 16 residues. V lost 0 bases and J lost 1; bases outside the gene matches: 2. The CDR3 DNA sequence: TGTGCCAGCAGCTTAGCGGCTAGCGGGAGGTCCTACGAGCAGTACTTC. As protein: CASSLAASGRSYEQYF.

V is TRBV10-2 and J is TRBJ1-3; TRBD1 is a possible D gene (5 bases). The V and J ends lost 6 bases and 2 bases respectively, with 17 bases between them. Germline CDR1 reads WSHSY; CDR2 reads SAAADI. CDR3 size: 16 residues. The CDR3 loop reads CASSAITTAPGNTIYF. For the CDR3, the DNA is TGCGCCAGCAGCGCAATTACGACAGCGCCTGGAAACACCATATATTTT.

The chain is built from TRBV9 and TRBJ1-2; TRBD1 aligns across 7 bases. The CDR3 contains 19 residues. Per the germline V gene, CDR1 is SGDLS and CDR2 is YYNGEE. J was trimmed by 4 bases and V by 4 bases; bases with no gene match: 22. In DNA form, the CDR3 reads TGTGCCAGCAGCCCCCGGGATCGACAGACAGGGTGGTCCTCCTATGGCTACACCTTC. This translates into CASSPRDRQTGWSSYGYTF.